The 22 T cell receptor beta chains reported below all come from one sample, sequenced in a study of monozygotic twins with inflammatory bowel disease. For each CDR3 protein, TCRdb gives one entry from its re-call of the 5' RACE reads, without DNA. This sample's clone table lists about 300,000 distinct CDR3 sequences. Sequences were obtained from blood. All receptors come from a human donor with ulcerative colitis or Crohn's disease, or a healthy co-twin of an affected twin (not recorded which).

CDR3: CASSLLRQESSPLHF. The chain is built from TRBV5-6 and TRBJ1-6; lacking DNA, the TRBD1 call made by TCRdb goes unchecked. Germline CDR1 and CDR2: SGHDT and YYEEEE. The CDR3 is 15 residues long.

The V and J genes are TRBV5-1 and TRBJ1-4. The CDR3 runs to 16 residues. Germline CDR1 SGHRS, CDR2 YFSETQ. Here the CDR3 reads CASSLDLQGPNEKLFF.

The V and J genes are TRBV24-1 and TRBJ1-5. Germline V CDR1 and CDR2: KGHDR, SFDVKD. The length of the CDR3 is 16 residues. CDR3 protein: CATSQGRSTSNQPQHF.

The J gene is TRBJ2-4, the V gene TRBV19; TCRdb's D call, TRBD1, is unchecked because there is no DNA. Germline CDR1 is LNHDA and CDR2 is SQIVND (reference sequence). The CDR3 contains 22 residues. The CDR3 here is CASSIDPIRDRARLLYKNIQYF. The full variable domain, with the rest looked up from reference TRBV19 and TRBJ2-4, is DGGITQSPKYLFRKEGQNVTLSCEQNLNHDAMYWYRQDPGQGLRLIYYSQIVNDFQKGDIAEGYSVSREKKESFPLTVTSAQKNPTAFYLCASSIDPIRDRARLLYKNIQYFGAGTRLSVL.

This rearrangement joins TRBV10-3 to TRBJ2-5. The CDR3 has 14 amino acids. Germline assignment: CDR1 ENHRY and CDR2 SYGVKD. CDR3 loop: CAISESTRIEIQYF.

V and J are TRBV7-8 and TRBJ2-7; TCRdb indicates TRBD2, and absent DNA this call remains unverified. The CDR3 is 18 amino acids. Per germline, CDR1 SGHVS and CDR2 FQNEAQ. CDR3 amino acids: CASSSKAGSGDPNYEQYF.

J is TRBJ2-5 and V is TRBV3-1; absent DNA, TCRdb's TRBD2 call cannot be checked. Germline CDR1 and CDR2: LGHDT and YNNKEL (reference sequence). CDR3 length: 14 amino acids. The CDR3: CASSQAAGKETQYF.

The chain recombines TRBV28 with TRBJ2-5; with no DNA, the TCRdb D assignment of TRBD2 cannot be verified. CDR3 length equals 17 residues. CDR1 and CDR2 from the germline V gene are MDHEN and SYDVKM. CDR3 residues: CASSFNGLTLYKETQYF. Supplemented by reference TRBV28 and TRBJ2-5, the full variable domain reads DVKVTQSSRYLVKRTGEKVFLECVQDMDHENMFWYRQDPGLGLRLIYFSYDVKMKEKGDIPEGYSVSREKKERFSLILESASTNQTSMYLCASSFNGLTLYKETQYFGPGTRLLVL.

CDR3 sequence: CASSFGRAKNIQYF. The V and J genes are TRBV27 and TRBJ2-4. CDR1 MNHEY and CDR2 SMNVEV come from the germline V gene (reference sequence). The CDR3 has 14 residues.

The chain has TRBV7-8 and TRBJ2-7; TCRdb proposes TRBD1, but this gene call is untestable without DNA. The length of the CDR3 is 15 residues. Germline V gives CDR1 SGHVS, CDR2 FQNEAQ. CDR3 sequence reads: CASSLATGGEYEQYF. Using reference TRBV7-8 and TRBJ2-7 for the parts outside the CDR3, the full variable domain is GAGVSQSPRYKVAKRGQDVALRCDPISGHVSLFWYQQALGQGPEFLTYFQNEAQLDKSGLPSDRFFAERPEGSVSTLKIQRTQQEDSAVYLCASSLATGGEYEQYFGPGTRLTVT.

The chain uses TRBV6-2 or TRBV6-3 and TRBJ1-5; without DNA, the TCRdb call of TRBD1 cannot be checked. The length of the CDR3 is 13 residues. Germline V lookup: CDR1 MNHEY, CDR2 SVGEGT. CDR3 amino acids: CASRLLGEQPQHF.

The V gene is TRBV6-5, the J gene TRBJ2-3. The CDR3 contains 16 residues. CDR1 and CDR2 (germline): MNHEY, SVGAGI. The CDR3 sequence: CASSYSSGLSTDTQYF.

This chain uses TRBV5-1 with TRBJ2-5; TCRdb returns TRBD2, unconfirmable since there is no DNA. Germline loops: CDR1 SGHRS, CDR2 YFSETQ. The CDR3 is 12 amino acids. This CDR3 reads CASRLAAETQYF. The variable domain in full, completed from reference TRBV5-1 and TRBJ2-5, reads KAGVTQTPRYLIKTRGQQVTLSCSPISGHRSVSWYQQTPGQGLQFLFEYFSETQRNKGNFPGRFSGRQFSNSRSEMNVSTLELGDSALYLCASRLAAETQYFGPGTRLLVL.

This chain connects TRBV5-1 to TRBJ1-1. The CDR3 covers 14 residues. Germline lookup yields CDR1 SGHRS and CDR2 YFSETQ. The CDR3 loop reads CASSLSNMNTEAFF.

V usage is TRBV4-2 and J usage is TRBJ1-5; TCRdb indicates TRBD1, and absent DNA this call remains unverified. CDR3 size: 16 residues. The germline V gene encodes CDR1 LGHNA and CDR2 YNFKEQ. CDR3: CASSQASATGNQPQHF.

The gene calls are TRBV11-3 and TRBJ2-1. Germline assignment: CDR1 SGHNT and CDR2 YENEEA. CDR3 length: 13 residues. CDR3 sequence reads: CASSGSLQDEQFF.

The rearrangement uses TRBV18 and TRBJ2-7; the D gene TCRdb calls, TRBD2, cannot be checked with no DNA. Germline lookup yields CDR1 KGHSH and CDR2 LQKENI. This CDR3 has 17 amino acids. The chain's CDR3 is CASSPNQGLAATYEQYF.

The CDR3: CATRDLETQYF. V and J are TRBV10-3 and TRBJ2-5; TCRdb proposes TRBD2, but this gene call is untestable without DNA. The CDR3 contains 11 residues. Germline lookup yields CDR1 ENHRY and CDR2 SYGVKD.

The J gene is TRBJ2-5, the V gene TRBV12-3 or TRBV12-4; TCRdb's D call, TRBD1, is unchecked because there is no DNA. CDR3 length equals 15 residues. The CDR3 sequence: CASTEGQTAQETQYF.

The chain combines TRBV20-1 with TRBJ2-5; TCRdb reports TRBD2, a call that lacks DNA to check it against. Germline CDR1 is DFQATT and CDR2 is SNEGSKA (reference sequence). This CDR3 is built from 14 residues. The CDR3 loop reads CSARIGLSKETQYF.

This chain joins TRBV19 and TRBJ2-1; the D call of TRBD2 rests on TCRdb alone, since no DNA is present to check it. From germline, CDR1 is LNHDA and CDR2 SQIVND (reference sequence). The CDR3 runs to 15 residues. Here the CDR3 reads CASSTFSGSYNEQFF.

V gene TRBV20-1 combines with J gene TRBJ1-5. The germline gives CDR1 DFQATT, CDR2 SNEGSKA (reference sequence). CDR3 length: 13 amino acids. The CDR3 protein is CSGGGSAKQPQHF.